A single sample gave rise to the 29 T cell receptor beta chains below, sequenced in a study of shared clonotypes between healthy human individuals. The repertoire was sequenced with immunoSEQ multiplex PCR; TCRdb's copy has only in-frame clones and lacks some. The repertoire holds approximately 980,000 clones, with approximately 76% as singletons. The sequencing sample was made of memory CD4+ T cells sorted from blood. Subset noted: CD45RA-negative fraction. These receptors came from a young man in good health.

This chain connects TRBV2 to TRBJ2-1; 10 nucleotides line up with TRBD2. The V segment lost 2 bases and the J segment 6 bases; nucleotides outside the gene matches: 4. The CDR3 spans 15 residues. Germline values: CDR1 SNHLY, CDR2 FYNNEI. The CDR3 sequence is CASSESRTSGNEQFF. The CDR3 bases are TGTGCCAGCAGTGAATCGCGGACTAGCGGCAATGAGCAGTTCTTC.

The chain carries TRBV19 and TRBJ2-3, with TRBD1 matching 8 bases. Germline loops: CDR1 LNHDA, CDR2 SQIVND (reference sequence). The V and J ends lost 2 bases and 0 bases, in that order; junction bases with no gene match: 4. The CDR3 spans 16 residues. The CDR3 spells CASSIQGAPSTDTQYF. The CDR3 nucleotides are TGTGCCAGTAGTATACAGGGGGCGCCCAGCACAGATACGCAGTATTTT.

This rearrangement joins TRBV7-2 to TRBJ2-3, with D possibly matching TRBD2 (5 bases). Germline lookup yields CDR1 SGHTA and CDR2 FQGNSA. The CDR3 is 12 amino acids. Trimming removed 5 bases from V and 5 bases from J, with 8 bases in between. The CDR3 here is CASSMREDTQYF. CDR3 nucleotides: TGTGCCAGCAGCATGAGGGAAGATACGCAGTATTTT. Full variable domain (rest looked up from reference TRBV7-2 and TRBJ2-3): GAGVSQSPSNKVTEKGKDVELRCDPISGHTALYWYRQSLGQGLEFLIYFQGNSAPDKSGLPSDRFSAERTGGSVSTLTIQRTQQEDSAVYLCASSMREDTQYFGPGTRLTVL.

Details on this clone: In the same sample, other DNA sequences code for this CDR3. CDR3 nucleotides: TGCGCCAGCAGTGAGGGGGGCTCCTACGAGCAGTACTTC. This translates into CASSEGGSYEQYF. This rearrangement joins TRBV10-1 to TRBJ2-7; D may be TRBD1 or TRBD2 (5 bases each). Germline CDR1 is WNHNN and CDR2 is SYGVQD (reference sequence). V dropped 2 bases and J dropped 0 bases, with 5 bases sitting between them. This CDR3 comprises 13 residues.

As concerns this clone: This sample includes further DNA sequences coding for the same CDR3. This rearrangement joins TRBV4-3 to TRBJ1-2, with no clear D. Germline CDR1 LGHNA, CDR2 YSLEER. The germline V and J ends were trimmed by 0 bases and 5 bases, with 4 bases remaining between them. CDR3 length: 12 amino acids. This chain's CDR3 is CASSQEGYGYTF. The DNA of the CDR3 is TGCGCCAGCAGCCAAGAGGGGTATGGCTACACCTTC.

The chain joins TRBV4-1 to TRBJ1-3; TRBD1 matches at 9 bases. Losses at the gene ends were 5 bases for V and 4 bases for J; bases not matched to a gene: 12. Germline V gene lookup returns CDR1 MGHRA and CDR2 YSYEKL. This CDR3 spans 17 amino acids. CDR3: CASSRQQADRGGNTIYF. The CDR3 DNA reads as TGCGCCAGCAGCAGACAACAGGCGGACAGGGGCGGAAACACCATATATTTT.

This clone was detected once. The chain is built from TRBV19 and TRBJ1-1; D is undetermined. The CDR3 has 13 amino acids. In germline, CDR1 is LNHDA, CDR2 SQIVND (reference sequence). Between the trimmed V and J ends, which lost 1 base and 3 bases, there was a span of 6 bases. The CDR3 coding sequence is TGTGCCAGTAGTATAGGGAGCCACACTGAAGCTTTCTTT. Protein: CASSIGSHTEAFF.

The chain links TRBV5-5 to TRBJ2-7; D is unresolved. Germline CDR1 SGHKS, CDR2 YYEKEE (reference sequence). This CDR3 region has 15 residues. The V and J ends lost 1 base and 4 bases respectively, with 15 bases between them. The CDR3 DNA reads as TGTGCCAGCAGCTTGTACGAAATTAAATGGTACGAGCAGTACTTC. Its translation is CASSLYEIKWYEQYF.

The chain combines TRBV6-6 with TRBJ1-3; possible D gene TRBD1, 6 bases. Trimming cost V 6 bases and J 4 bases, with 10 bases left between them. The CDR3 runs 13 residues. Germline loops: CDR1 MNHNY, CDR2 SVGAGI (reference sequence). This CDR3 is CASRQTGGNTIYF. CDR3 DNA sequence: TGTGCCAGCAGACAGACAGGAGGAAACACCATATATTTT.

This clone was recorded a few times. V gene TRBV14 combines with J gene TRBJ2-3; tentatively, D is TRBD1 or TRBD2 (5 bases each). The CDR3 totals 13 residues. CDR1 SGHDN and CDR2 FVKESK come from the germline V gene. V lost 4 bases and J lost 8, with 13 bases in between. CDR3 coding DNA: TGTGCCAGCAGCCCCGCCGGGACGGGTACGCAGTATTTT. As protein: CASSPAGTGTQYF. Based on the CDR3 plus reference TRBV14 and TRBJ2-3, the full variable domain is EAGVTQFPSHSVIEKGQTVTLRCDPISGHDNLYWYRRVMGKEIKFLLHFVKESKQDESGMPNNRFLAERTGGTYSTLKVQPAELEDSGVYFCASSPAGTGTQYFGPGTRLTVL.

This clone was recorded a few times. The chain uses TRBV6-5 and TRBJ1-1; no clear D. V lost 5 bases and J lost 7, with 11 bases in between. This CDR3 contains 12 residues. The germline CDR1 and CDR2 sequences are MNHEY and SVGAGI. As DNA, the CDR3 is TGTGCCAGCAGTCAGGACTGGGGTGAAGCTTTCTTT. As protein: CASSQDWGEAFF.

This clone was recorded a few times. V gene TRBV10-2 combines with J gene TRBJ1-4; D ambiguous. Trimming left V 8 bases short and J 6 bases short, with 7 bases between. Germline CDR1 WSHSY, CDR2 SAAADI. The CDR3 runs 11 residues. The CDR3 region has the DNA TGCGCCAGCCTAAGGGATGAAAAACTGTTTTTT. Amino acid sequence: CASLRDEKLFF.

The CDR3 DNA reads TGTGCCAGCAGCCTGGACACGGGTACGCAGTATTTT. Translating gives CASSLDTGTQYF. The chain carries TRBV7-9 and TRBJ2-3, with D tentatively TRBD1 (5 bases). This CDR3 contains 12 residues. Trimming pared 5 bases from V and 8 bases from J, leaving 11 bases between. Germline V gene data show CDR1 as SEHNR and CDR2 as FQNEAQ (reference sequence).

The chain is built from TRBV5-4 and TRBJ1-2; D uncertain. This CDR3 has 14 residues. Between the trimmed V and J ends, which lost 0 bases and 3 bases, there was a span of 9 bases. The V gene's germline CDR1 is SGHNT and CDR2 YYREEE (reference sequence). CDR3 sequence (DNA): TGTGCCAGCAGCTTGGGGGTCTACGACTATGGCTACACCTTC. It specifies CASSLGVYDYGYTF.

The chain employs TRBV30 and TRBJ1-1; possible D gene TRBD1, 5 bases. The CDR3 contains 13 residues. In germline, CDR1 is GTSNPN, CDR2 SVGIG (reference sequence). Between the trimmed V and J ends, which lost 4 bases and 0 bases, there was a span of 9 bases. The chain's CDR3 is CAWKSTVNTEAFF. Here the CDR3 DNA reads TGTGCCTGGAAATCGACAGTGAACACTGAAGCTTTCTTT.

The chain carries TRBV11-1 and TRBJ2-1, with 9 bases lining up with TRBD2. The CDR3 covers 15 residues. Losses at the gene ends were 4 bases for V and 2 bases for J; bases not matched to a gene: 3. CDR1 is SGHAT and CDR2 is FQDESV in the germline V gene (reference sequence). The CDR3 protein is CASSYASGTYNEQFF. For the CDR3, the DNA is TGTGCCAGCAGCTACGCTAGCGGGACCTACAATGAGCAGTTCTTC.

This clone has a handful of counts. One junction end does not reproduce the germline sequence, and a read error may be involved. The chain employs TRBV7-8 and TRBJ1-1, with D possibly matching TRBD1 (5 bases). There are 16 residues in the CDR3. Germline lookup yields CDR1 SGHVS and CDR2 FQNEAQ. CDR3 DNA sequence: TGTGCCAGCAGTTTAGGGGCGGAGAGAAAGAGCACTGAAGCTTTCTTT. Its protein product is CASSLGAERKSTEAFF.

This clone was counted at least ten times. V and J are TRBV11-2 and TRBJ2-1; D is undetermined. Trimming removed 5 bases from V and 10 bases from J, with 21 bases in between. The CDR3 totals 15 residues. The germline CDR1 and CDR2 sequences are SGHAT and FQNNGV. CDR3 in amino acids: CASSTSWTGPSEQFF. The DNA of the CDR3 is TGTGCCAGCAGCACTTCGTGGACCGGTCCCAGCGAGCAGTTCTTC.

The V and J genes are TRBV4-3 and TRBJ2-7; D possibly corresponds to TRBD1 (5 bases). Germline loops: CDR1 LGHNA, CDR2 YSLEER. V was clipped by 0 bases and J by 3 bases, with 12 bases between them. The CDR3 loop spans 15 amino acids. CDR3 sequence reads: CASSQDIGVGYEQYF. CDR3 bases: TGCGCCAGCAGCCAAGATATAGGGGTCGGCTACGAGCAGTACTTC.

This sequence joins TRBV28 and TRBJ1-1; 7 bases fit TRBD1. V lost 6 bases and J lost 5; bases outside the gene matches: 6. The CDR3 has 13 residues. Germline values: CDR1 MDHEN, CDR2 SYDVKM. The CDR3: CASRETGLTEAFF. The CDR3 DNA reads as TGTGCCAGCAGAGAGACAGGGCTAACTGAAGCTTTCTTT.

This rearrangement joins TRBV19 to TRBJ2-2, with D uncertain. Germline V lookup: CDR1 LNHDA, CDR2 SQIVND (reference sequence). Trimming removed 1 base at V and 1 base at J, with 4 bases between. The CDR3 has 14 residues. The CDR3 loop is CASSIALNTGELFF. CDR3 nucleotides: TGTGCCAGTAGTATAGCCCTGAACACCGGGGAGCTGTTTTTT.

This clone was counted a few times. The chain is built from TRBV19 and TRBJ1-1; TRBD1 is a possible D gene (6 bases). The CDR3 runs 12 residues. Germline V gives CDR1 LNHDA, CDR2 SQIVND (reference sequence). The V end was cut by 4 bases, the J end by 8 bases, with 11 bases between. CDR3 sequence: CASSKAGTEAFF. The CDR3 DNA sequence: TGTGCCAGTAGTAAAGCCGGGACAGAAGCTTTCTTT.

This clone has a count of ten or more. This same CDR3 is encoded by further DNA sequences in the sample. The gene calls are TRBV7-8 and TRBJ2-1; 7 bases map to TRBD2. Germline V gives CDR1 SGHVS, CDR2 FQNEAQ. The CDR3 sequence is 15 residues long. The J segment lost 2 bases and the V segment lost 4 bases, leaving 5 bases of the junction unmatched. CDR3 residues: CASSSSGTPYNEQFF. CDR3 nucleotides: TGTGCCAGCAGCTCTAGCGGAACACCCTACAATGAGCAGTTCTTC.

The chain couples TRBV5-8 to TRBJ2-2, with no clear D. This CDR3 spans 16 amino acids. V lost 0 bases and J lost 3, with 12 bases in between. Per the germline V gene, CDR1 is SGHTS and CDR2 is YDEGEE. The CDR3 sequence is CASSLVIWQHTGELFF. The CDR3 DNA reads TGTGCCAGCAGCTTGGTGATTTGGCAGCACACCGGGGAGCTGTTTTTT.

This sequence joins TRBV5-1 and TRBJ2-3; TRBD2 agrees at 13 bases. V shed 4 bases, J shed 1 base, and the junction held 3 bases outside the gene matches. CDR1 SGHRS and CDR2 YFSETQ come from the germline V gene. This CDR3 contains 16 residues. CDR3 residues: CASSPLAGGRTDTQYF. CDR3 coding DNA: TGCGCCAGCAGCCCACTAGCGGGGGGGCGCACAGATACGCAGTATTTT. The full variable domain, rest sourced from reference TRBV5-1 and TRBJ2-3, is KAGVTQTPRYLIKTRGQQVTLSCSPISGHRSVSWYQQTPGQGLQFLFEYFSETQRNKGNFPGRFSGRQFSNSRSEMNVSTLELGDSALYLCASSPLAGGRTDTQYFGPGTRLTVL.

This chain links TRBV10-3 with TRBJ2-7; no clear D. The CDR3 totals 12 residues. The V end lost 4 bases, the J end lost 5 bases, and 9 bases lay between the germline ends. Germline CDR1 and CDR2: ENHRY and SYGVKD. In nucleotides, the CDR3 is TGTGCCATCAGTGGGGATGTCCACGAGCAGTACTTC. As protein: CAISGDVHEQYF.

J is TRBJ1-2 and V is TRBV2; 7 bases map to TRBD1. This CDR3 comprises 13 residues. V lost 10 bases, J lost 8 bases, and 13 bases stayed unmatched. The germline V gene has CDR1 SNHLY and CDR2 FYNNEI. The CDR3 region is CATHRTGGSGYTF. CDR3 in DNA: TGTGCCACTCATCGGACAGGAGGTAGCGGCTACACCTTC.

The V call is TRBV4-1, the J call TRBJ2-2, with unresolved D. The germline CDR1 and CDR2 sequences are MGHRA and YSYEKL. Trimming pared 1 base from V and 2 bases from J, leaving 8 bases between. The CDR3 is made up of 15 amino acids. The CDR3 DNA is TGCGCCAGCAGCCAAGTGAGGTTAAACACCGGGGAGCTGTTTTTT. The encoded protein is CASSQVRLNTGELFF.

This clone was counted a single time. The chain links TRBV5-1 to TRBJ2-5, with 7 positions matching TRBD2. The CDR3 contains 16 residues. Germline V gene data show CDR1 as SGHRS and CDR2 as YFSETQ. Losses at the gene ends were 2 bases for V and 7 bases for J; bases not matched to a gene: 14. CDR3 nucleotide sequence: TGCGCCAGCAGCTTCGTGTCCGCGGGGGTCGGAGGGACCCAGTACTTC. This sequence encodes CASSFVSAGVGGTQYF.